This T cell receptor (beta chain) originates from a study of cytomegalovirus exposure and HLA in healthy donors. Per the germline V gene, CDR1 is MGHRA and CDR2 is YSYEKL. The CDR3 has 18 amino acids. V was clipped by 3 bases and J by 3 bases; unmatched bases: 11. The PCR employed 60 Vbeta primers together with 13 Jbeta primers. Sequenced by immunoSEQ multiplex PCR; TCRdb stores in-frame clones only, minus some. The profile shows under 200,000 clones, over 80% of them singletons. This clonotype was obtained from a girl aged 10-17 years in good health and CMV-seropositive. The chain employs TRBV4-1 and TRBJ2-2; 9 bases align to TRBD1. The sequenced sample consisted of PBMCs. The CDR3 DNA reads as TGCGCCAGCAGCCACGGACAGGGGCCATTTCGGGACACCGGGGAGCTGTTTTTT. As protein: CASSHGQGPFRDTGELFF.